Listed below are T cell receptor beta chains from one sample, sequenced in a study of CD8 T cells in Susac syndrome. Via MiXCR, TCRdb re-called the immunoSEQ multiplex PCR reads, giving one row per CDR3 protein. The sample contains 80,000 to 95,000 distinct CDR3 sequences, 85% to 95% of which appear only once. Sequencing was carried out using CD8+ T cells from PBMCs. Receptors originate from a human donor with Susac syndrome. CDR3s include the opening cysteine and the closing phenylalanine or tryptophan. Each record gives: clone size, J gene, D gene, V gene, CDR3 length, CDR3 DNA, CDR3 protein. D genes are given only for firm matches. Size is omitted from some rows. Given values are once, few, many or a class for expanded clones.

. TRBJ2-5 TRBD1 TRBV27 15 TGTGCCAGCAGCCCGGACAGGGTTGGGCAAGAGACCCAGTACTTC CASSPDRVGQETQYF
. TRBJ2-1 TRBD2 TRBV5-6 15 TGTGCCAGCAACCACGGGGGGGAGCTACACAATGAGCAGTTCTTC CASNHGGELHNEQFF
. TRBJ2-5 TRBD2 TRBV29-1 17 TGCAGCGTTGTTCGGGCTAGCGGGGGGGCAGCTCCAGAGACCCAGTACTTC CSVVRASGGAAPETQYF
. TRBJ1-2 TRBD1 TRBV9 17 TGTGCCAGCAGCGTCGACTCCGGGACAGGGGAAAACTATGGCTACACCTTC CASSVDSGTGENYGYTF
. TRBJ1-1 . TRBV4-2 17 TGTGCCAGCAGCCCGGTCCCCGGAAGCATCATGAACACTGAAGCTTTCTTT CASSPVPGSIMNTEAFF
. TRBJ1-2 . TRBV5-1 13 TGCGCCCACCCACAGGGAGACCACTATGGCTACACCTTC CAHPQGDHYGYTF
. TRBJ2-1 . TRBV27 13 TGTGCCAGCAGTTTAACTCTCCCATATGAGCAGTTCTTC CASSLTLPYEQFF
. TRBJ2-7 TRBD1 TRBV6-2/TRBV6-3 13 TGTGCCAGCAGTCTGACAGGGATATACGAGCAGTACTTC CASSLTGIYEQYF
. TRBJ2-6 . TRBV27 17 TGTGCCAGCAGTCCCGGGACCATCGCCCCCGGGGCCAACGTCCTGACTTTC CASSPGTIAPGANVLTF
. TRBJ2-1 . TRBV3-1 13 TGTGCCAGCAGCCTGGGGCTGAACAATGAGCAGTTCTTC CASSLGLNNEQFF
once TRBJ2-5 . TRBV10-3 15 TGTGCCATCAGCCCCTCCGGGACTCTAGAAGAGACCCAGTACTTC CAISPSGTLEETQYF
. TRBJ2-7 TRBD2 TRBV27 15 TGTGCCAGCAGCATAACTAGCGGGAGTACCTACGAGCAGTACTTC CASSITSGSTYEQYF
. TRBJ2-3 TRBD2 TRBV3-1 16 TGTGCCAGCAGCCAAGTATCCGGGGGGGCGGCAGATACGCAGTATTTT CASSQVSGGAADTQYF
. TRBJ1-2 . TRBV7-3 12 TGTGCCAGCAGCCCCAAGGGGGGTAGCTACACCTTC CASSPKGGSYTF
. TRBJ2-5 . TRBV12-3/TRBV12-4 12 TGTGCCAGCGGTGGGGTCCAAGAGACCCAGTACTTC CASGGVQETQYF
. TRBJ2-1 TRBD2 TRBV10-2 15 TGCGCCAGCAGAGAGGGGACTAGCGGATACAATGAGCAGTTCTTC CASREGTSGYNEQFF
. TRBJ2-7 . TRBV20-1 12 TGCAGTGCTAAAGAAGTAGCAGTCGAGCAGTACTTC CSAKEVAVEQYF
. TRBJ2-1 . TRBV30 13 TGTGCCTGGAATATAGATTCCTACAATGAGCAGTTCTTC CAWNIDSYNEQFF
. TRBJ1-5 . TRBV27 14 TGTGCCAGCAGCCATTATGGTGACAATCAGCCCCAGCATTTT CASSHYGDNQPQHF
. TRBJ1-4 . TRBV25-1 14 TGTGCCAGCACAAGTTCGGAAACGAATGAAAAACTGTTTTTT CASTSSETNEKLFF
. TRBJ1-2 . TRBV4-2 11 TGTGCCAGCAGCCAAGAGAGAGACCACACCTTC CASSQERDHTF
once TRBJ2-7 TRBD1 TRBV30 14 TGTGCCTGGTCCCAACGGGGCAGGGGGTACGAGCAGTACTTC CAWSQRGRGYEQYF
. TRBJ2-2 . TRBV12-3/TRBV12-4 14 TGTGCCAGCAGTTTAGACCCGGCGCCCGGGGAGCTGTTTTTT CASSLDPAPGELFF
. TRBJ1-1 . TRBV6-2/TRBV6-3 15 TGTGCCAGCAGCTTTTGGTGGCAGGCTACCATTGAAGCTTTCTTT CASSFWWQATIEAFF
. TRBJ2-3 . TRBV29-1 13 TGCAGCGTTGATGGCGGGACCTCGGATACGCAGTATTTT CSVDGGTSDTQYF
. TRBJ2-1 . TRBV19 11 TGTGCCAGTATTGACGGCAATGAGCAGTTCTTC CASIDGNEQFF
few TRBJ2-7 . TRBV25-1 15 TGTGCCAGCAGTGACGCGACAGAATCGTCCTACGAGCAGTACTTC CASSDATESSYEQYF
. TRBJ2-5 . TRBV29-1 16 TGCAGCGTGTGGGGACAGCGAGACTGGGAGGGGGAGACCCAGTACTTC CSVWGQRDWEGETQYF
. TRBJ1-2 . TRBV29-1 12 TGCAGCGCGGGGGAAGGTAGCTATGGCTACACCTTC CSAGEGSYGYTF
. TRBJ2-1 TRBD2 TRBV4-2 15 TGTGCCAGCAGCCAAGATAGCGGGGGGGCCAATGAGCAGTTCTTC CASSQDSGGANEQFF
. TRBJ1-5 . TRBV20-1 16 TGCAGTGCTAGAGAACCCTGGGGAGGGATCAATCAGCCCCAGCATTTT CSAREPWGGINQPQHF
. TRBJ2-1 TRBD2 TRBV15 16 TGTGCCACCCGTAGCGGGAGGATATTGGGATACAATGAGCAGTTCTTC CATRSGRILGYNEQFF
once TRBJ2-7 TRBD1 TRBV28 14 TGTGCCAGCAGTCCCGGGACAGGGCCCTACCAGCAGTACTTC CASSPGTGPYQQYF
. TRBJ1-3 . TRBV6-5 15 TGTGCCAGCAGTTACTCGGGGGGGCCGGGAAACACCATATATTTT CASSYSGGPGNTIYF
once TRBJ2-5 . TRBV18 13 TGTGCCAGCTCACCCCCAATTGTGGAGACCCAGTACTTC CASSPPIVETQYF
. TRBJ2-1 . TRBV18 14 TGTGCCAGCTCACCGGCGGGGCTGTACAATGAGCAGTTCTTC CASSPAGLYNEQFF
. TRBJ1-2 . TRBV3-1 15 TGTGCCAGCAGCCAAGATTATGGGACAATCTATGGCTACACCTTC CASSQDYGTIYGYTF
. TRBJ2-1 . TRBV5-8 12 TGTGCCAGCACCTTGGTCCCCAATGAGCAGTTCTTC CASTLVPNEQFF
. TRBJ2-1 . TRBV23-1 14 TGCGCCAGCAGTCAGCTCTTGGGTCACAATGAGCAGTTCTTC CASSQLLGHNEQFF
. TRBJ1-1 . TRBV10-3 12 TGTGCCATCAGGGCGATGAACACTGAAGCTTTCTTT CAIRAMNTEAFF
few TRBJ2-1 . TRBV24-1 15 TGTGCCACCAGCCCAACGGACATTTCCTACAATGAGCAGTTCTTC CATSPTDISYNEQFF
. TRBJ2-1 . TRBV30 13 TGTGCCTGGAGCGGGGGGCGCTTGGATGAGCAGTTCTTC CAWSGGRLDEQFF
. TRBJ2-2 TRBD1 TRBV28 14 TGTGCCAGCAGCCCGACAGGGATAGGCGGGGAGCTGTTTTTT CASSPTGIGGELFF
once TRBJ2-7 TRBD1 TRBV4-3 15 TGCGCCAGCAGCCAAGATAGGACAGGAACCTACGAGCAGTACTTC CASSQDRTGTYEQYF
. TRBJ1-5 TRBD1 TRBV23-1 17 TGCGCCAGCAGTCAATCGTTCAGGGACAGCCCTGAAAAGCCCCAGCATTTT CASSQSFRDSPEKPQHF
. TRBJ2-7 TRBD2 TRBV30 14 TGTGCCTGGTCAGCGGGGACTAACTCCTACGAGCAGTACTTC CAWSAGTNSYEQYF
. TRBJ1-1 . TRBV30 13 TGTGCCTGGAGTGTAAGTGCGAGCACTGAAGCTTTCTTT CAWSVSASTEAFF
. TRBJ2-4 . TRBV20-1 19 TGCAGTGCTAGAGATCTGACGGAGTTATCTTCACTAGCCAAAAACATTCAGTACTTC CSARDLTELSSLAKNIQYF
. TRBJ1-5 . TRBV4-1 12 TGCGCCAGCAGCCATAGCAATCAGCCCCAGCATTTT CASSHSNQPQHF
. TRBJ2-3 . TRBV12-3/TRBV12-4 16 TGTGCCAGCCCCCCCGCGGGGAGGTTTAGCACAGATACGCAGTATTTT CASPPAGRFSTDTQYF
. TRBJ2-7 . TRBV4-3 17 TGCGCCAGCAGCCAATCAAGCGGGACAGAGATTCCCTACGAGCAGTACTTC CASSQSSGTEIPYEQYF
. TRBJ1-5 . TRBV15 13 TGTGCCACCAGCAGTTCCTCCGGGGACCCGGAGCATTTT CATSSSSGDPEHF
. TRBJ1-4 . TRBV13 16 TGTGCCAGCAGCTTAGCTATGACAGAATCTAATGAAAAACTGTTTTTT CASSLAMTESNEKLFF
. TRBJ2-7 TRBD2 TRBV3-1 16 TGTGCCAGCAGCCATCTAGGACTAGCGGCATCCTACGAGCAGTACTTT CASSHLGLAASYEQYF
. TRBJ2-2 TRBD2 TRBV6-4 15 TGTGCCAGCAGTGGGACTAGCGGGAACACCGGGGAGCTGTTTTTT CASSGTSGNTGELFF